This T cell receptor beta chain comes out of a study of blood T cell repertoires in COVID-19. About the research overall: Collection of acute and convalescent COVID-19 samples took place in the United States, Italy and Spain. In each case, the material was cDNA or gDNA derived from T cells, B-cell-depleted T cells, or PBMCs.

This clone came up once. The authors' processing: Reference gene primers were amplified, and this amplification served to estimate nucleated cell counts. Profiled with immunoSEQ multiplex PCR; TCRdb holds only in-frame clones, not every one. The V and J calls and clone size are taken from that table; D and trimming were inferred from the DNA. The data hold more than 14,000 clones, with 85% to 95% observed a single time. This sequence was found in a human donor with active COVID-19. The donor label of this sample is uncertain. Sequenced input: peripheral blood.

The CDR3 spells CASSQDRTSASYEQYF. Written as DNA, the CDR3 is TGCGCCAGCAGCCAAGATAGAACTAGCGCTTCCTACGAGCAGTACTTC. The chain carries TRBV4-1 and TRBJ2-7, with 7 bases matching TRBD2. The CDR3 is 16 amino acids. After removal of 0 bases from V and 1 base from J, the junction contained 6 bases not matched to a gene. CDR1 and CDR2 from the germline V gene are MGHRA and YSYEKL.